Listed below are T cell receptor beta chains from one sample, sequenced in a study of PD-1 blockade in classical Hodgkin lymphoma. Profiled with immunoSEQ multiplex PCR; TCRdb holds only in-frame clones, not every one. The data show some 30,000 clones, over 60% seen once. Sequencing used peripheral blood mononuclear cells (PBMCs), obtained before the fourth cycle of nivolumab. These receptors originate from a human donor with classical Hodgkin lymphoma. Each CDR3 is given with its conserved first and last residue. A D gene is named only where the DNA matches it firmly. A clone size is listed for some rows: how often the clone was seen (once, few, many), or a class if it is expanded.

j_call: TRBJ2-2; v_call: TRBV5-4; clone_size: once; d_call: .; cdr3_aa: CASSTTGTNTGELFF; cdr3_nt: TGTGCCAGCAGCACCACCGGGACGAACACCGGGGAGCTGTTTTTT
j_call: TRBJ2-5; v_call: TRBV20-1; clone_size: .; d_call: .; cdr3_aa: CSASFQETQYF; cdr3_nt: TGCAGTGCTAGCTTCCAAGAGACCCAGTACTTC
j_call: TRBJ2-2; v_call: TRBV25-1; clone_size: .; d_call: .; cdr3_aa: CASSGGVKLFF; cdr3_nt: TGTGCCAGCAGTGGTGGGGTGAAGCTGTTTTTT
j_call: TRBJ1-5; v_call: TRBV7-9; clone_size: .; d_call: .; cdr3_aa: CASSYWNQPQHF; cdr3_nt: TGTGCCAGCAGCTATTGGAATCAGCCCCAGCATTTT
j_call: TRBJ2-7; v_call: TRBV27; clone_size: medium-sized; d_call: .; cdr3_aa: CASEVLSSYEQYF; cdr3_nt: TGTGCCAGCGAGGTTCTGAGCTCCTACGAGCAGTACTTC
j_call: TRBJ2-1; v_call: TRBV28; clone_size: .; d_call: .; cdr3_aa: CASSLEPSYNEQFF; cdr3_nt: TGTGCCAGCAGTTTGGAGCCTTCGTACAATGAGCAGTTCTTC
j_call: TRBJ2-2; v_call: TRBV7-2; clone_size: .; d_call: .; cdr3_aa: CASSLAGLTTGELFF; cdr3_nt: TGTGCCAGCAGCTTAGCGGGTCTAACCACCGGGGAGCTGTTTTTT
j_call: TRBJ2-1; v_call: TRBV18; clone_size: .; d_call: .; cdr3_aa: CASSPRPPQREGNEQFF; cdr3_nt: TGTGCCAGCTCACCAAGACCCCCCCAGAGGGAAGGCAATGAGCAGTTCTTC
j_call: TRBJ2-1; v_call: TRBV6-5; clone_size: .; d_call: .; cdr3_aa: CASSYSVLDEQFF; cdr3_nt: TGTGCCAGCAGTTACTCAGTCCTAGACGAGCAGTTCTTC
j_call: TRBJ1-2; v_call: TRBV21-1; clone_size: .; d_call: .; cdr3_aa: CASRGRDRGAYGYTF; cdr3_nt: TGTGCCAGCAGGGGCCGGGACAGGGGTGCCTATGGCTACACCTTC
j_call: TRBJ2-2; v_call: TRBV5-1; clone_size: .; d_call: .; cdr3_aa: CASSLGDSHNRELFF; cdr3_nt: TGCGCCAGCAGCTTGGGGGACTCCCATAACCGGGAGCTGTTTTTT
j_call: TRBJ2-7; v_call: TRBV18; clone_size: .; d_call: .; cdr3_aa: CASSPTRTNSYEQYF; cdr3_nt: TGTGCCAGCTCACCGACGCGGACCAACTCCTACGAGCAGTACTTC
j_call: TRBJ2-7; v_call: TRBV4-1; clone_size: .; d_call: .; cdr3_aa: CASSQEGSSYEQYF; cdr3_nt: TGCGCCAGCAGCCAAGAAGGGAGCTCCTACGAGCAGTACTTC
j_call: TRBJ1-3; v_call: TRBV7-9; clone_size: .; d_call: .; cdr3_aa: CASSLTWREPFGNTIYF; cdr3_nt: TGTGCCAGCAGCTTAACGTGGAGGGAGCCATTCGGAAACACCATATATTTT
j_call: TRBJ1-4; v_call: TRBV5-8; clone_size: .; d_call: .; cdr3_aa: CASSLGQGETNEKLFF; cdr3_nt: TGTGCCAGCAGCTTGGGGCAGGGAGAAACTAATGAAAAACTGTTTTTT
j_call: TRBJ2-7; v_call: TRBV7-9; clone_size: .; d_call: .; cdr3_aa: CASSHLRGRGAYEQYF; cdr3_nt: TGTGCCAGCAGCCACTTAAGAGGACGTGGAGCCTACGAGCAGTACTTC
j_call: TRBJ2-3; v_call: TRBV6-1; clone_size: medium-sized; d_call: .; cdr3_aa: CASSAWRGSSTDTQYF; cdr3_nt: TGTGCCAGCAGTGCCTGGCGGGGTTCTAGCACAGATACGCAGTATTTT
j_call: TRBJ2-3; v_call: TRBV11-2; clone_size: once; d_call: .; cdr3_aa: CASRPRSTVDTQYF; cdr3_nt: TGTGCCAGCCGACCCCGCTCGACAGTAGATACGCAGTATTTT
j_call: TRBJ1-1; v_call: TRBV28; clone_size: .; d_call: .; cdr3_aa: CASSPRRGAFF; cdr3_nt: TGTGCCAGCAGTCCACGTAGGGGAGCTTTCTTT
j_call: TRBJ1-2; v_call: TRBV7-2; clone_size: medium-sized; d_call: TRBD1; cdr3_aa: CASSLDSPTGGHRGYTF; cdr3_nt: TGTGCCAGCAGCTTAGACAGTCCGACAGGGGGCCACCGAGGCTACACCTTC
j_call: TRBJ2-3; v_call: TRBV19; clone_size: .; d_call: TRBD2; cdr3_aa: CASSIVSLAGGLTDTQYF; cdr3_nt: TGTGCCAGTAGTATAGTCTCCTTAGCGGGAGGTCTCACAGATACGCAGTATTTT
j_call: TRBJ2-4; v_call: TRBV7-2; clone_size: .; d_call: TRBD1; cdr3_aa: CASSLVGDSLDIQYF; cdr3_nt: TGTGCCAGCAGCTTAGTAGGGGACAGTTTGGACATTCAGTACTTC